This TCR beta chain was sequenced during a study of blood T cell repertoires in COVID-19. Study summary: There were acute and convalescent COVID-19 samples, and they came from the United States, Italy and Spain.

Authors' processing steps: For nucleated cells, counts were estimated from reference gene primer amplification. Data came from immunoSEQ multiplex PCR; TCRdb stores just in-frame clones and leaves some out. V and J calls and clone size are as listed in that table; D and trimming were resolved from the DNA. The sample shows 150,000 or so clones, roughly 90% of them seen only once. CDR1 and CDR2 from the germline V gene are LNHDA and SQIVND (reference sequence). The CDR3 extends over 13 amino acids. Trimming took 6 bases from V and 0 from J, leaving 8 bases between them. The gene calls are TRBV19 and TRBJ1-2; possible D gene TRBD1, 6 bases. Sequencing was performed on peripheral blood. The clonotype originates from a man between 60 and 75 years old with acute or convalescent COVID-19. The chain's CDR3 is CASRQGSNYGYTF. DNA of the CDR3: TGTGCCAGTAGGCAGGGGTCTAACTATGGCTACACCTTC. Drawing the rest from reference TRBV19 and TRBJ1-2, the complete variable domain is DGGITQSPKYLFRKEGQNVTLSCEQNLNHDAMYWYRQDPGQGLRLIYYSQIVNDFQKGDIAEGYSVSREKKESFPLTVTSAQKNPTAFYLCASRQGSNYGYTFGSGTRLTVV.